The present entry profiles one T cell receptor beta chain with its context. This CDR3 contains 16 residues. Germline loops: CDR1 SQVTM, CDR2 ANQGSEA. This record comes from a study of T cells expressing NK-cell markers. TCRdb re-analyzed the 5' RACE reads; it lists each CDR3 protein once, without DNA. This sample's table reports about 460,000 distinct CDR3 sequences. Material: blood T cells: a sorted CD56 or NKG2C T cell subset, CD4+ or CD8+ T cells, or bulk PBMC T cells (not recorded which). This clonotype was sampled from a woman aged 45-59 years in good health. The V and J genes are TRBV29-1 and TRBJ2-2; TCRdb designates TRBD1, a call that cannot be tested without DNA. This chain's CDR3 is CSVGGHGQLGTGELFF.